Sequencing of this T cell receptor (beta chain) was carried out in a study of human T cells and chemical hapten exposure. Study conclusions and caveats: Expanded TCRs produced significantly more large CDR3 similarity clusters than controls did.

For the library, individual cDNA molecules each received unique molecular identifiers. In TCRdb, the RACE reads were re-called with MiXCR into one record per CDR3 protein. This table holds some 80,000 distinct CDR3 sequences, under 14% found once. The germline V gene encodes CDR1 MDHEN and CDR2 SYDVKM. Trimming cost V 3 bases and J 1 base, with 9 bases left between them. The CDR3 contains 14 residues. Worth noting for this clonotype: Its matching antigen is unknown.

The time point denotes: patch test 2, 6 weeks after DPC sensitization. Treatment in this sample: therapeutic diphenylcyclopropenone sensitization with weekly scalp DPC. The source material was whole blood, sampled in connection with sensitization to the hapten diphenylcyclopropenone (DPC). The rearrangement links TRBV28 to TRBJ2-5; D is unresolved. The source is a young man with alopecia areata. Some clones in this sample may be carry-over from other donors' samples. CDR3: CASSFVPGQETQYF. The CDR3, as DNA: TGTGCCAGCAGTTTCGTTCCCGGCCAAGAGACCCAGTACTTC. Variable domain in full (rest from reference TRBV28 and TRBJ2-5): DVKVTQSSRYLVKRTGEKVFLECVQDMDHENMFWYRQDPGLGLRLIYFSYDVKMKEKGDIPEGYSVSREKKERFSLILESASTNQTSMYLCASSFVPGQETQYFGPGTRLLVL.